The rows below give T cell receptor beta chains drawn from one sample of a study of shared clonotypes between healthy human individuals. Some clones are missing from TCRdb's copy, which holds only in-frame ones; the method was immunoSEQ multiplex PCR. Among approximately 2,200,000 clones listed, just over 90% were seen once. Material: naive CD8+ T cells from PBMCs. These receptor sequences come from a man aged 18 to 30 in good health. Some clones in this sample may be carry-over from other donors' samples. The CDR3 runs from the conserved cysteine through the conserved F or W. Fields, in order: clone size, V gene, D gene, J gene, CDR3 DNA, CDR3 protein. The D gene is left open where the match is weak. Where a row states a size, it is once, few, many or the class of an expanded clone; other rows omit it.

>-|TRBV4-1|-|TRBJ1-2
TGCGCCAGCAGCCAACTCCTACAGGGTAACTATGGCTACACCTTC
CASSQLLQGNYGYTF
>-|TRBV2|-|TRBJ1-1
TGTGCCAGCACCGAACGACCCGGGCTTATGAACACTGAAGCTTTCTTT
CASTERPGLMNTEAFF
>-|TRBV25-1|TRBD1|TRBJ1-4
TGTGCCAGCAGTGAATTGGGACAGCTTACAACTAATGAAAAACTGTTTTTT
CASSELGQLTTNEKLFF
>-|TRBV9|TRBD1|TRBJ2-1
TGTGCCAGCAGCTTCCGGGACAGGGGGCACCCCTACAATGAGCAGTTCTTC
CASSFRDRGHPYNEQFF
>-|TRBV6-1|TRBD2|TRBJ2-7
TGTGCCAGCAGACCCAGGACTAGCGGCTACGAGCAGTACTTC
CASRPRTSGYEQYF
>-|TRBV27|-|TRBJ2-3
TGTGCCAGCAGTCCTCAGGTGCTCCACACAGATACGCAGTATTTT
CASSPQVLHTDTQYF
>-|TRBV5-4|TRBD2|TRBJ2-7
TGTGCCAGCAGCTTGGAATCGCGGGGGGTGTACGAGCAGTACTTC
CASSLESRGVYEQYF
>-|TRBV9|-|TRBJ2-7
TGTGCCAGCAGCGTAGATGACGGAGCCTACGAGCAGTACTTC
CASSVDDGAYEQYF
>-|TRBV27|TRBD1|TRBJ2-6
TGTGCCAGCAGCCTTACAGGGGGCGCGGGGGCCAACGTCCTGACTTTC
CASSLTGGAGANVLTF
>-|TRBV6-5|-|TRBJ1-1
TGTGCCAGCAGTTACGGGGGAATGAACACTGAAGCTTTCTTT
CASSYGGMNTEAFF
>-|TRBV28|-|TRBJ2-7
TGTGCCAGCACCTCGCCGACAGAGAGCTCCTACGAGCAGTACTTC
CASTSPTESSYEQYF
>-|TRBV9|TRBD2|TRBJ2-5
TGTGCCAGCAGCGCCCAACTAGCGGGAGTGGGGGAGACCCAGTACTTC
CASSAQLAGVGETQYF
>-|TRBV15|-|TRBJ2-5
TGTGCCACCAGCAGAGTGAGGGAAAGACAAGAGACCCAGTACTTC
CATSRVRERQETQYF
>-|TRBV5-6|-|TRBJ2-3
TGTGCCAGCAGCGGCGGGATCGGGATCACAGATACGCAGTATTTT
CASSGGIGITDTQYF
>-|TRBV7-9|-|TRBJ2-7
TGTGCCAGCAGCCCTCGGGGAGGGGGCTACGAGCAGTACTTC
CASSPRGGGYEQYF
>-|TRBV4-1|TRBD1|TRBJ1-2
TGCGCCAGCAGCCAAGATCCCCGGACAGGGGTTCACTATGGCTACACCTTC
CASSQDPRTGVHYGYTF
>-|TRBV4-1|-|TRBJ2-6
TGCGCCAGCAGCCAAGAAGGAAGTCTTCATGGGGCCAACGTCCTGACTTTC
CASSQEGSLHGANVLTF
>once|TRBV5-4|-|TRBJ1-6
TGTGCCAGCAGCCCTCCGGGAACGAATTCACCCCTCCACTTT
CASSPPGTNSPLHF
>-|TRBV19|-|TRBJ1-1
TGTGCCAGTAGCCCGTTCAGGGGTTCGAACACTGAAGCTTTCTTT
CASSPFRGSNTEAFF
>-|TRBV5-6|-|TRBJ2-7
TGTGCCAGCAGCTTGTGGGCCGTGGCCTACGAGCAGTACTTC
CASSLWAVAYEQYF
>-|TRBV5-1|-|TRBJ2-3
TGCGCCAGCAGCTTGGTGTCTAGCAGAAACACAGATACGCAGTATTTT
CASSLVSSRNTDTQYF
>-|TRBV7-9|-|TRBJ2-7
TGTGCCAGCAGCTTAGCGCTCTACGAGCAGTACTTC
CASSLALYEQYF
>-|TRBV28|TRBD2|TRBJ2-7
TGTGCCAGCAGTTTGTGGCGGGAGGTGGTAAACGAGCAGTACTTC
CASSLWREVVNEQYF
>-|TRBV27|TRBD1|TRBJ1-2
TGTGCCAGCAGTTTATCCGGGACAGGGGGCCCCATTAACTATGGCTACACCTTC
CASSLSGTGGPINYGYTF
>-|TRBV7-9|-|TRBJ2-3
TGTGCCAGCAGCTTATTAGGAAAGGGGCAGGATACGCAGTATTTT
CASSLLGKGQDTQYF
>-|TRBV9|-|TRBJ2-7
TGTGCCAGCAGCGTAGCTTCAGGCCCTGCGGGGTCCTACGAGCAGTACTTC
CASSVASGPAGSYEQYF
>-|TRBV29-1|TRBD2|TRBJ2-1
TGCAGCGTTGAAGGACTAGCGGGAGGCCGATCGTCCTACAATGAGCAGTTCTTC
CSVEGLAGGRSSYNEQFF
>-|TRBV4-1|-|TRBJ1-2
TGCGCCAGCAGCCAAGATCGTGAGGATAACTATGGCTACACCTTC
CASSQDREDNYGYTF
>-|TRBV28|TRBD2|TRBJ2-5
TGTGCCAGCCGGGGATTGGGGCTAGCGGGAGAACCTCCACGTGGGGAGACCCAGTACTTC
CASRGLGLAGEPPRGETQYF
>-|TRBV29-1|-|TRBJ2-1
TGCAGCGTTGTCGGGGGTACGTACTCCTACAATGAGCAGTTCTTC
CSVVGGTYSYNEQFF
>few|TRBV11-2|-|TRBJ2-5
TGTGCCAGCAGACTGGGGGCAGAGACCCAGTACTTC
CASRLGAETQYF
>-|TRBV5-1|TRBD2|TRBJ2-7
TGCGCCAGCCCCGGACTAGCGGAAATCTACGAGCAGTACTTC
CASPGLAEIYEQYF
>-|TRBV5-4|TRBD1|TRBJ2-1
TGTGCCAGCAGATACGACAGGGGGGCTTACAATGAGCAGTTCTTC
CASRYDRGAYNEQFF
>-|TRBV30|TRBD1|TRBJ1-5
TGTGCCTGGAGTTATAATGGACAGGGGATGAATCAGCCCCAGCATTTT
CAWSYNGQGMNQPQHF
>-|TRBV6-5|-|TRBJ1-1
TGTGCCAGCAGTTACGGGGTTTTTGGTGGGAACACTGAAGCTTTCTTT
CASSYGVFGGNTEAFF
>-|TRBV7-8|TRBD2|TRBJ2-3
TGTGCCAGCACCCCCGCGGGAGGGCCAACAGATACGCAGTATTTT
CASTPAGGPTDTQYF
>-|TRBV7-9|-|TRBJ1-2
TGTGCCAGCAGCCATAACGACCGTAAACAGGGCAGTGGAAACTATGGCTACACCTTC
CASSHNDRKQGSGNYGYTF
>-|TRBV27|-|TRBJ1-2
TGTGCCAGCAGTTTATCGGGGAACGGCTACACCTTC
CASSLSGNGYTF
>-|TRBV11-2|TRBD1|TRBJ2-3
TGTGCCAGCAGCGTACGAACAGGGGCGTGGGAAGATACGCAGTATTTT
CASSVRTGAWEDTQYF
>-|TRBV19|-|TRBJ1-5
TGTGCCAGTAGTATAGATGAGTATCAGCCCCAGCATTTT
CASSIDEYQPQHF
>-|TRBV6-6|TRBD1|TRBJ2-7
TGTGCCAGCAGCAACCGGGACAGGGGGCTCCACGAGCAGTACTTC
CASSNRDRGLHEQYF
>-|TRBV4-3|-|TRBJ2-5
TGCGCCAGCAGCCGACTTACAGGGACGCGGGAGACCCAGTACTTC
CASSRLTGTRETQYF
>-|TRBV7-9|TRBD2|TRBJ2-7
TGTGCCAGCAGCCCGCTGTTGCTAGCGGGAGGGAACGAGCAGTACTTC
CASSPLLLAGGNEQYF
>-|TRBV19|-|TRBJ2-1
TGTGCCAGTCTCGCAGGCAATGAGCAGTTCTTC
CASLAGNEQFF
>-|TRBV5-6|-|TRBJ2-1
TGTGCCAGCAGCTTGATAACTGAGAGAAAATTCTTC
CASSLITERKFF
>-|TRBV28|TRBD1|TRBJ1-1
TGTGCCAGCAGTTTATTCGGACAGGGGGACACTGAAGCTTTCTTT
CASSLFGQGDTEAFF
>-|TRBV4-1|-|TRBJ2-7
TGCGCCAGCAGCCAAGACAGGGTAAGCTACGAGCAGTACTTC
CASSQDRVSYEQYF
>-|TRBV27|-|TRBJ1-1
TGTGCCAGCGGTTTGACGGGGGGGAACACTGAAGCTTTCTTT
CASGLTGGNTEAFF
>-|TRBV7-8|TRBD2|TRBJ2-7
TGTGCCAGCAGCTTAGAACCCCTAGCGGCCTCCTACGAGCAGTACTTC
CASSLEPLAASYEQYF
>once|TRBV27|-|TRBJ2-7
TGTGCCAGCAGTTTATGGGGCAGGAGTTTTGCCTACGAGCAGTACTTC
CASSLWGRSFAYEQYF
>-|TRBV29-1|TRBD2|TRBJ2-3
TGCAGCGTTGCCGGAAAACTAGCGGGAGTAAGGGCAGGCACAGATACGCAGTATTTT
CSVAGKLAGVRAGTDTQYF
>-|TRBV5-1|-|TRBJ2-7
TGCGCCAGCAGCCCGGGCCTCTTTAGCGGCGACGAGCAGTACTTC
CASSPGLFSGDEQYF
>-|TRBV7-9|TRBD1|TRBJ2-5
TGTGCCAGCAGCTGGACAGGGGAGACCCAGTACTTC
CASSWTGETQYF
>-|TRBV9|-|TRBJ2-7
TGTGCCAGCAGCGTAGCTGACGGAACCTACGAGCAGTACTTC
CASSVADGTYEQYF